This T cell receptor (beta chain) emerged from a study of neoadjuvant anti-PD-1 for oral cavity cancer. Study observations and caveats: Treg/Th17 ratio rose with pretreatment blood and fell with post-treatment tumor TCRbeta clonality.

CDR1 and CDR2 (germline): SGHAT, FQNNGV. The CDR3 spans 14 residues. Trimming stripped 4 bases from V and 0 bases from J, with 9 bases between. Generated by immunoSEQ multiplex PCR, the TCRdb table keeps only in-frame clones and is missing some. The data contain tens of thousands of clones, around 83% of them singletons. Patients were newly diagnosed with stage II-IVA oral cavity squamous cell carcinoma without prior systemic or radiation treatment. As for this clone: Antigen specificity is unknown.

The sample consisted of PBMCs, taken before nivolumab (anti-PD-1) treatment. The chain uses TRBV11-2 and TRBJ1-1, with D uncertain. The origin of this receptor is a person aged 35-79 years with oral cavity squamous cell carcinoma. CDR3 DNA sequence: TGTGCCAGCAGCTCCGGACGGATGAACACTGAAGCTTTCTTT. This gives the protein CASSSGRMNTEAFF.